These 19 T cell receptor beta chains originate from one sample sequenced in a study of blood T cell repertoires in COVID-19. Profiled with immunoSEQ multiplex PCR; TCRdb holds only in-frame clones, not every one. The table has 90,000 to 130,000 clones, approximately 86% seen once. The sequencing sample was made of peripheral blood. These receptors were taken from a man aged 40-55 years with acute or convalescent COVID-19.

V usage is TRBV6-2 or TRBV6-3 and J usage is TRBJ1-5; D ambiguous. The CDR3 loop spans 13 amino acids. Between the trimmed V and J ends, which lost 3 bases and 1 base, there was a span of 4 bases. CDR1 is MNHEY and CDR2 is SVGEGT in the germline V gene. DNA of the CDR3: TGTGCCAGCAGTTATGAGAGCAATCAGCCCCAGCATTTT. It specifies CASSYESNQPQHF.

This clone came up once. The chain couples TRBV14 to TRBJ2-5; D unclear. Between the trimmed V and J ends, which lost 1 base and 1 base, there was a span of 7 bases. There are 14 residues in the CDR3. Germline CDR1 reads SGHDN; CDR2 reads FVKESK. CDR3 amino acids: CASSQAQIQETQYF. CDR3 nucleotide sequence: TGTGCCAGCAGCCAAGCCCAGATCCAAGAGACCCAGTACTTC. Full variable domain (rest looked up from reference TRBV14 and TRBJ2-5): EAGVTQFPSHSVIEKGQTVTLRCDPISGHDNLYWYRRVMGKEIKFLLHFVKESKQDESGMPNNRFLAERTGGTYSTLKVQPAELEDSGVYFCASSQAQIQETQYFGPGTRLLVL.

The chain uses TRBV9 and TRBJ1-5, with a weak D call TRBD1 (5 bases). The CDR3 extends over 13 amino acids. The germline CDR1 and CDR2 sequences are SGDLS and YYNGEE. V was cut by 0 bases and J by 6 bases, with 7 bases left in between. CDR3: CASSVAGGQPQHF. CDR3 DNA: TGTGCCAGCAGCGTAGCGGGGGGTCAGCCCCAGCATTTT.

V usage is TRBV7-9 and J usage is TRBJ1-6; 9 nucleotides align to TRBD1. The CDR3 is 17 amino acids. The V gene end was trimmed by 4 bases and the J gene end by 5 bases; junction bases not matched to a gene: 9. The germline V gene has CDR1 SEHNR and CDR2 FQNEAQ (reference sequence). Written as DNA, the CDR3 is TGTGCCAGCAGCTCCAGGACAGGGGAGGCCCATAATTCACCCCTCCACTTT. Translated: CASSSRTGEAHNSPLHF. Using reference TRBV7-9 and TRBJ1-6 for the parts outside the CDR3, the full variable domain is DTGVSQNPRHKITKRGQNVTFRCDPISEHNRLYWYRQTLGQGPEFLTYFQNEAQLEKSRLLSDRFSAERPKGSFSTLEIQRTEQGDSAMYLCASSSRTGEAHNSPLHFGNGTRLTVT.

This clone has only one observation. V is TRBV9 and J is TRBJ1-5; D is possibly TRBD1 (5 bases). CDR1 and CDR2 (germline): SGDLS, YYNGEE. This CDR3 region has 14 residues. Deletions cut 0 bases from V and 1 base from J, with 5 bases between. CDR3 amino acids: CASSVAGSNQPQHF. DNA for the CDR3: TGTGCCAGCAGCGTAGCAGGGAGCAATCAGCCCCAGCATTTT.

Worth noting for this clone: At the DNA level, this CDR3 is encoded by other sequences in the same sample as well. The chain has TRBV6-2 or TRBV6-3 and TRBJ2-7; TRBD1 agrees at 9 bases. CDR3 length equals 14 residues. Germline V gene sequence: CDR1 MNHEY, CDR2 SVGEGT. The V segment lost 5 bases and the J segment 2 bases; nucleotides outside the gene matches: 4. CDR3 region: CASSRGTGPYEQYF. CDR3 DNA: TGTGCCAGCAGTAGGGGGACAGGGCCCTACGAGCAGTACTTC.

V and J are TRBV7-8 and TRBJ2-2; D might be TRBD2 (6 bases). Between the trimmed V and J ends, which lost 1 base and 3 bases, there was a span of 9 bases. From germline, CDR1 is SGHVS and CDR2 FQNEAQ. The CDR3 is made up of 15 amino acids. This CDR3 reads CASSLDGGDTGELFF. CDR3 coding DNA: TGTGCCAGCAGCTTAGATGGAGGGGACACCGGGGAGCTGTTTTTT.

The chain employs TRBV19 and TRBJ2-7; D is unresolved. The length of the CDR3 is 13 residues. With 3 bases removed from V and 2 bases from J, the gap between germline ends came to 8 bases. In germline, CDR1 is LNHDA, CDR2 SQIVND (reference sequence). The CDR3 here is CASSMAVAYEQYF. The CDR3 region has the DNA TGTGCCAGTAGTATGGCTGTCGCCTACGAGCAGTACTTC.

This chain connects TRBV24-1 to TRBJ2-3; 7 bases agree with TRBD2. CDR1 and CDR2 (germline): KGHDR, SFDVKD. The CDR3 is 17 amino acids. V shed 4 bases and J 2 bases; nucleotides not matched to a gene: 11. The CDR3 is CATSENTGLHTTDTQYF. CDR3 bases: TGTGCCACCAGTGAAAATACGGGACTACATACCACAGATACGCAGTATTTT.

This chain joins TRBV10-3 and TRBJ1-1; D gene ambiguous. Trimming stripped 10 bases from V and 5 bases from J, with 14 bases between. Germline V gives CDR1 ENHRY, CDR2 SYGVKD. This CDR3 has 12 amino acids. The CDR3 sequence: CATYQLGTEAFF. In DNA form, the CDR3 reads TGTGCCACCTACCAACTAGGGACTGAAGCTTTCTTT.

This chain joins TRBV5-5 and TRBJ2-7, with 8 bases aligning to TRBD1. The germline V gene encodes CDR1 SGHKS and CDR2 YYEKEE (reference sequence). Losses at the gene ends were 0 bases for V and 2 bases for J; bases not matched to a gene: 4. The CDR3 spans 15 residues. In DNA form, the CDR3 reads TGTGCCAGCAGCTTGGTGCCAGGGGGCCCCTACGAGCAGTACTTC. Translating gives CASSLVPGGPYEQYF.

The chain has TRBV5-1 and TRBJ2-5; D might be TRBD2 (6 bases). This CDR3 is 14 amino acids long. Germline V CDR1 and CDR2: SGHRS, YFSETQ. The ends were cut back, 0 bases at V and 5 bases at J, with 11 bases in the middle. This chain's CDR3 is CASSLAGTLETQYF. In nucleotides, the CDR3 is TGCGCCAGCAGCTTGGCGGGGACTCTGGAGACCCAGTACTTC.

The V gene is TRBV7-9, the J gene TRBJ1-1; 8 nucleotides agree with TRBD1. This CDR3 contains 12 residues. Per the germline V gene, CDR1 is SEHNR and CDR2 is FQNEAQ (reference sequence). J lost 7 bases, V lost 6 bases, and 4 bases had no gene match. Written as DNA, the CDR3 is TGTGCCAGCAGGGACAGGGTCGGTGAAGCTTTCTTT. It yields the protein CASRDRVGEAFF.

The chain uses TRBV3-1 (or the pseudogene TRBV3-2) and TRBJ1-2; D not certain. The germline V and J ends were trimmed by 1 base and 6 bases, with 18 bases remaining between them. The CDR3 extends over 16 amino acids. Germline lookup yields CDR1 LGHDT and CDR2 YNNKEL (reference sequence). The CDR3 DNA is TGTGCCAGCAGCCAAGCGGGTCCGGGGAGTTTGGATGGCTACACCTTC. It specifies CASSQAGPGSLDGYTF.

V usage is TRBV7-2 and J usage is TRBJ1-6; TRBD1 matches at 7 bases. Per the germline V gene, CDR1 is SGHTA and CDR2 is FQGNSA. The CDR3 totals 14 residues. Germline trimming cut 3 bases from V and 7 bases from J; bases unmatched to any gene: 3. DNA of the CDR3: TGTGCCAGCAGCTTCACGACAGGGAATTCACCCCTCCACTTT. This translates into CASSFTTGNSPLHF.

DNA for the CDR3: TGTGCCAGCCGCACTCTACCCGGACAGGGTGGTGAAAAACTGTTTTTT. Residues: CASRTLPGQGGEKLFF. The chain is built from TRBV19 and TRBJ1-4; 8 nucleotides line up with TRBD1. From germline, CDR1 is LNHDA and CDR2 SQIVND (reference sequence). The CDR3 extends over 16 amino acids. V shed 9 bases and J 7 bases; nucleotides not matched to a gene: 16.

The rearrangement uses TRBV10-3 and TRBJ1-2; D is undetermined. In germline, CDR1 is ENHRY, CDR2 SYGVKD. V was pared by 0 bases and J by 8 bases, with 7 bases between. This CDR3 has 12 amino acids. The CDR3 nucleotides are TGTGCCATCAGTGAGTCGCAGCGCGGCTACACCTTC. Its protein product is CAISESQRGYTF.

This clone showed up just a few times. The chain is built from TRBV4-1 and TRBJ2-1, with 11 bases lining up with TRBD1. This CDR3 has 14 amino acids. Germline V gives CDR1 MGHRA, CDR2 YSYEKL. The V gene end was trimmed by 3 bases and the J gene end by 7 bases; junction bases not matched to a gene: 2. The CDR3 reads CASSQGTGGNEQFF. The DNA of the CDR3 is TGCGCCAGCAGCCAGGGGACAGGGGGTAATGAGCAGTTCTTC.

The gene calls are TRBV7-3 and TRBJ1-4; D not resolved. Trimming pared 6 bases from V and 7 bases from J, leaving 12 bases between. The CDR3 runs 13 residues. The germline V gene has CDR1 SGHTA and CDR2 FQGTGA. CDR3 sequence: CASSTDFGEKLFF. The DNA of the CDR3 is TGTGCCAGCAGTACCGACTTCGGTGAAAAACTGTTTTTT.